This TCR beta chain appears in the sequencing data of a study of blood T cell repertoires in COVID-19. Across the study: The origin of the acute and convalescent COVID-19 samples was the United States, Italy and Spain. T cells, B-cell-depleted T cells, or PBMCs supplied cDNA or gDNA.

Clinical histories supplied by participants themselves formed the basis of cohort assignment. Recovered Cohort 3 donors showed two negative PCRs, clearance, or symptom resolution. This clone was found once. CDR3 length: 16 residues. V trimming: 3 bases; J trimming: 4 bases; junction bases outside the gene matches: 6. Germline assignment: CDR1 SGDLS and CDR2 YYNGEE. The method was immunoSEQ multiplex PCR; TCRdb's version includes in-frame clones alone and lacks a portion of them. The data hold 200,000 to 300,000 clones, with more than 75% observed a single time. The sequence was collected from a woman between 18 and 29 years old who had recovered from COVID-19. The sequencing sample was made of PBMCs or T cells enriched from blood (not recorded which). The chain is built from TRBV9 and TRBJ2-7, with 14 bases that match TRBD2. The CDR3 coding sequence is TGTGCCAGCAGCGAGTCGGGACTAGCGGGAGTGTACGAGCAGTACTTC. Its translation: CASSESGLAGVYEQYF. The full variable domain, its missing parts supplied by reference TRBV9 and TRBJ2-7, is DSGVTQTPKHLITATGQRVTLRCSPRSGDLSVYWYQQSLDQGLQFLIQYYNGEERAKGNILERFSAQQFPDLHSELNLSSLELGDSALYFCASSESGLAGVYEQYFGPGTRLTVT.